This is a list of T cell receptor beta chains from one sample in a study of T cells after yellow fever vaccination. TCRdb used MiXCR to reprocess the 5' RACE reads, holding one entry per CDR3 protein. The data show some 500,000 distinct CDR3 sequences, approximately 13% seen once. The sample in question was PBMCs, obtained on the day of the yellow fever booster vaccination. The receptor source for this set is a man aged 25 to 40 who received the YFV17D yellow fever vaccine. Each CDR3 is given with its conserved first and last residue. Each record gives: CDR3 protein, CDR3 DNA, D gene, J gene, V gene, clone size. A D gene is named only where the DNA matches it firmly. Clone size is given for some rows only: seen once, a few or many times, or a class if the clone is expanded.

CDR3 protein: CATSSQRPLTQYF
CDR3 DNA: TGTGCCACCAGCAGCCAACGACCGTTGACGCAGTATTTT
D gene: -
J gene: TRBJ2-3
V gene: TRBV15
clone size: -

CDR3 protein: CASRTMGLKGGYTF
CDR3 DNA: TGTGCCAGCAGGACCATGGGTCTCAAGGGGGGCTACACCTTC
D gene: -
J gene: TRBJ1-2
V gene: TRBV12-3/TRBV12-4
clone size: few

CDR3 protein: CASSPPGTSTDTQYF
CDR3 DNA: TGTGCCAGCTCACCACCGGGAACTAGCACAGATACGCAGTATTTT
D gene: -
J gene: TRBJ2-3
V gene: TRBV18
clone size: few

CDR3 protein: CASSPGPGLLSHEQYF
CDR3 DNA: TGTGCCAGCAGCCCCGGGCCGGGACTTCTCTCCCACGAGCAGTACTTC
D gene: -
J gene: TRBJ2-7
V gene: TRBV7-9
clone size: few

CDR3 protein: CASSLGAASGGYTF
CDR3 DNA: TGTGCCAGCAGCTTGGGCGCAGCCTCAGGGGGCTACACCTTC
D gene: -
J gene: TRBJ1-2
V gene: TRBV7-6
clone size: few

CDR3 protein: CASTPLWGVNTEAFF
CDR3 DNA: TGTGCCAGCACTCCGCTGTGGGGGGTGAACACTGAAGCTTTCTTT
D gene: -
J gene: TRBJ1-1
V gene: TRBV6-1
clone size: -

CDR3 protein: CASSLGTEIYEQYF
CDR3 DNA: TGCGCCAGCAGCTTGGGGACAGAAATCTACGAGCAGTACTTC
D gene: -
J gene: TRBJ2-7
V gene: TRBV5-1
clone size: few

CDR3 protein: CSAGDGSYEQYF
CDR3 DNA: TGCAGTGCTGGGGACGGCTCCTACGAGCAGTACTTC
D gene: -
J gene: TRBJ2-7
V gene: TRBV20-1
clone size: few

CDR3 protein: CASRPRLTSGSYNEQFF
CDR3 DNA: TGTGCCAGCAGGCCTAGGCTGACTAGCGGCTCCTACAATGAGCAGTTCTTC
D gene: TRBD2
J gene: TRBJ2-1
V gene: TRBV12-3/TRBV12-4
clone size: -

CDR3 protein: CASSWTSTNEQFF
CDR3 DNA: TGTGCCAGCAGTTGGACTTCCACCAATGAGCAGTTCTTC
D gene: -
J gene: TRBJ2-1
V gene: TRBV7-8
clone size: -

CDR3 protein: CASRLPDTEAFF
CDR3 DNA: TGTGCCAGCAGACTCCCGGACACTGAAGCTTTCTTT
D gene: -
J gene: TRBJ1-1
V gene: TRBV6-6
clone size: few

CDR3 protein: CASRGGLSGETQYF
CDR3 DNA: TGCGCCAGCAGAGGGGGCCTCTCGGGGGAGACCCAGTACTTC
D gene: TRBD1
J gene: TRBJ2-5
V gene: TRBV5-1
clone size: few

CDR3 protein: CASSLDGPRRGEQFF
CDR3 DNA: TGTGCCAGCAGCTTGGACGGACCCCGGAGGGGTGAGCAGTTCTTC
D gene: -
J gene: TRBJ2-1
V gene: TRBV5-4
clone size: many

CDR3 protein: CSAREPREGRPSEQYF
CDR3 DNA: TGCAGTGCTAGAGAGCCGCGGGAGGGCCGCCCAAGCGAGCAGTACTTC
D gene: TRBD2
J gene: TRBJ2-7
V gene: TRBV20-1
clone size: -

CDR3 protein: CATSSGGGSGVYNEQFF
CDR3 DNA: TGTGCCACCAGCAGCGGTGGCGGGAGTGGGGTATACAATGAGCAGTTCTTC
D gene: TRBD2
J gene: TRBJ2-1
V gene: TRBV15
clone size: -

CDR3 protein: CASSPVWDSPDEQYF
CDR3 DNA: TGTGCCAGCAGCCCTGTCTGGGACAGTCCAGACGAGCAGTACTTC
D gene: TRBD1
J gene: TRBJ2-7
V gene: TRBV12-3/TRBV12-4
clone size: few

CDR3 protein: CASSPAAGSPYNEQFF
CDR3 DNA: TGTGCCAGCAGCCCAGCAGCGGGGAGTCCCTACAATGAGCAGTTCTTC
D gene: TRBD2
J gene: TRBJ2-1
V gene: TRBV9
clone size: -

CDR3 protein: CASTRTGDTYEQYF
CDR3 DNA: TGTGCCAGCACCCGCACAGGGGATACCTACGAGCAGTACTTC
D gene: TRBD1
J gene: TRBJ2-7
V gene: TRBV6-1
clone size: -

CDR3 protein: CAISESASYEQYF
CDR3 DNA: TGTGCCATCAGTGAGTCCGCATCCTACGAGCAGTACTTC
D gene: -
J gene: TRBJ2-7
V gene: TRBV10-3
clone size: -

CDR3 protein: CSAQHRYEQYF
CDR3 DNA: TGCAGTGCTCAACACCGCTACGAGCAGTACTTC
D gene: -
J gene: TRBJ2-7
V gene: TRBV20-1
clone size: -

CDR3 protein: CASSPTRIPYEQYF
CDR3 DNA: TGTGCCAGCAGCCCCACTAGGATCCCCTACGAGCAGTACTTC
D gene: -
J gene: TRBJ2-7
V gene: TRBV7-8
clone size: many

CDR3 protein: CASSLDQGNTDTQYF
CDR3 DNA: TGCGCCAGCAGCTTGGATCAGGGGAACACAGATACGCAGTATTTT
D gene: -
J gene: TRBJ2-3
V gene: TRBV5-1
clone size: few

CDR3 protein: CASSESRANEQFF
CDR3 DNA: TGCGCCAGCAGTGAGTCGAGAGCTAATGAGCAGTTCTTC
D gene: -
J gene: TRBJ2-1
V gene: TRBV10-2
clone size: few

CDR3 protein: CASREGSKMYF
CDR3 DNA: TGTGCCAGTAGAGAGGGATCCAAAATGTACTTC
D gene: -
J gene: TRBJ2-7
V gene: TRBV19
clone size: -

CDR3 protein: CASSYPGLAEEQYF
CDR3 DNA: TGTGCCAGCAGCTACCCGGGACTAGCGGAAGAGCAGTACTTC
D gene: TRBD2
J gene: TRBJ2-7
V gene: TRBV11-2
clone size: few

CDR3 protein: CASPPRERTTYNEQFF
CDR3 DNA: TGTGCCAGCCCCCCCCGAGAGCGGACCACCTACAATGAGCAGTTCTTC
D gene: -
J gene: TRBJ2-1
V gene: TRBV5-5
clone size: few

CDR3 protein: CSVEDTGSEQYF
CDR3 DNA: TGCAGCGTTGAAGATACAGGGAGCGAGCAGTACTTC
D gene: -
J gene: TRBJ2-7
V gene: TRBV29-1
clone size: few

CDR3 protein: CSANLVRPSTDTQYF
CDR3 DNA: TGCAGTGCTAATCTCGTGAGGCCTAGCACAGATACGCAGTATTTT
D gene: -
J gene: TRBJ2-3
V gene: TRBV20-1
clone size: few